This T cell receptor (beta chain) was observed in a study of blood T cells in healthy people across ages. The table lists this clonotype with a few counts. Its antigen remains unidentified. Staff drew ten milliliters of peripheral blood from each donor. Primers used in a second PCR of about 6 to 11 cycles were a sample-barcoded 5' primer and a J-beta primer mix. TCRdb re-called the 5' RACE reads through MiXCR, storing one row per CDR3 protein. Here the sample spans fewer than 900,000 distinct CDR3 sequences, 35% to 40% being singletons. Study-wide results and limits: More naive CD4+ cells and higher diversity were found in long-lived than in aged donors.

Specimen: blood. This clonotype was sampled from a man between 18 and 29 years old in good health.

CDR3 coding DNA: TGTGCCAGCAGCTTAACAGGCGGAACGAACACTGAAGCTTTCTTT. This translates into CASSLTGGTNTEAFF. The chain combines TRBV11-2 with TRBJ1-1; a weak D match, TRBD1 (5 bases). Trimming shortened V by 2 bases and J by 1 base, and 11 bases separated the two germline ends. The CDR3 has 15 amino acids. Germline V gives CDR1 SGHAT, CDR2 FQNNGV. Full variable domain (rest looked up from reference TRBV11-2 and TRBJ1-1): EAGVAQSPRYKIIEKRQSVAFWCNPISGHATLYWYQQILGQGPKLLIQFQNNGVVDDSQLPKDRFSAERLKGVDSTLKIQPAKLEDSAVYLCASSLTGGTNTEAFFGQGTRLTVV.